Below, 29 T cell receptor beta chains from the same sample are listed, as sequenced in a study of cytomegalovirus exposure and HLA in healthy donors. Amplification used 60 Vbeta primers and 13 Jbeta primers. Sequencing was performed with immunoSEQ multiplex PCR; in TCRdb, only in-frame clones are kept and a portion is missing. The sample lists 100,000 or so clones, about 74% occurring once. Sample: PBMCs. The receptors come from a female donor in good health and CMV-seropositive.

The chain has TRBV7-9 and TRBJ2-5, with D tentatively TRBD2 (6 bases). V was shortened by 4 bases and J by 1 base, with 13 bases between the two germline ends. The CDR3 is made up of 15 amino acids. From germline, CDR1 is SEHNR and CDR2 FQNEAQ (reference sequence). Here the CDR3 DNA reads TGTGCCAGCAGCTCCCCCCGGACTACCCAAGAGACCCAGTACTTC. It is translated as CASSSPRTTQETQYF.

With respect to this clone: Compared with germline, one end of the junction differs, possibly owing to a read error. Other DNA sequences in this sample translate to the same CDR3. The chain couples TRBV2 to TRBJ2-2; D perhaps matches TRBD1 (5 bases). The CDR3 consists of 13 residues. CDR1 SNHLY and CDR2 FYNNEI come from the germline V gene. The CDR3 DNA follows: TGCGCCAGCAGTGAGCAGGGCTCCGGGGAGCTGTTTTTT. It yields the protein CASSEQGSGELFF. The full variable domain, rest sourced from reference TRBV2 and TRBJ2-2, is EPEVTQTPSHQVTQMGQEVILRCVPISNHLYFYWYRQILGQKVEFLVSFYNNEISEKSEIFDDQFSVERPDGSNFTLKIRSTKLEDSAMYFCASSEQGSGELFFGEGSRLTVL.

This sequence joins TRBV10-3 and TRBJ1-3, with TRBD1 matching 8 bases. The CDR3 has 16 amino acids. Per germline, CDR1 ENHRY and CDR2 SYGVKD. The V segment lost 6 bases and the J segment 1 base; nucleotides outside the gene matches: 8. CDR3 DNA sequence: TGTGCCATCAGGCCCGGACAGGGTGGGTCTGGAAACACCATATATTTT. Its protein is CAIRPGQGGSGNTIYF.

CDR3 DNA: TGTGCTAGTGGTCAGGGATTCAATCAGCCCCAGCATTTT. Translating it yields CASGQGFNQPQHF. The genes are TRBV12-5 and TRBJ1-5; tentative D call: TRBD1 (5 bases). CDR3 size: 13 residues. The germline V gene encodes CDR1 LGHNT and CDR2 FRNRAP. The V and J ends lost 5 bases and 3 bases respectively, with 8 bases between them.

The chain has TRBV5-1 and TRBJ2-3; 16 nucleotides agree with TRBD2. The V and J ends lost 4 bases and 0 bases, in that order; junction bases with no gene match: 8. The germline V gene encodes CDR1 SGHRS and CDR2 YFSETQ. The CDR3 is 19 residues long. For the CDR3, the DNA is TGCGCCAGCAGCGGGGGGACTAGCGGGAGGGTTCGCAGCACAGATACGCAGTATTTT. As protein: CASSGGTSGRVRSTDTQYF.

The CDR3 reads CASSPLTGDQPQHF. The CDR3 bases are TGTGCCAGCAGTCCACTGACAGGGGATCAGCCCCAGCATTTT. The V and J genes are TRBV28 and TRBJ1-5, with 8 positions matching TRBD1. CDR3 length: 14 amino acids. Trimming took 5 bases from V and 5 from J; bases not matched to a gene: 5. Germline V gene sequence: CDR1 MDHEN, CDR2 SYDVKM.

This clone was detected only a few times. This chain uses TRBV11-1 with TRBJ2-3; possible D gene TRBD1, 5 bases. V lost 2 bases, J lost 2 bases, and 11 bases lay in between. The CDR3 sequence is 15 residues long. CDR1 is SGHAT and CDR2 is FQDESV in the germline V gene (reference sequence). As DNA, the CDR3 is TGTGCCAGCAGCTTAAGCCAGGGTTACACAGATACGCAGTATTTT. This codes for CASSLSQGYTDTQYF. Supplemented by reference TRBV11-1 and TRBJ2-3, the full variable domain reads EAEVAQSPRYKITEKSQAVAFWCDPISGHATLYWYRQILGQGPELLVQFQDESVVDDSQLPKDRFSAERLKGVDSTLKIQPAELGDSAMYLCASSLSQGYTDTQYFGPGTRLTVL.

This sequence joins TRBV9 and TRBJ1-6; D is uncertain. Per the germline V gene, CDR1 is SGDLS and CDR2 is YYNGEE. The CDR3 has 13 amino acids. V lost 3 bases to trimming and J lost 8 bases, with 9 bases between them. CDR3 amino acids: CASSALGDSPLHF. As DNA, the CDR3 is TGTGCCAGCAGCGCGCTAGGCGATTCACCCCTCCACTTT.

The V call is TRBV27, the J call TRBJ1-1; D is uncertain. This CDR3 has 16 amino acids. The V gene's germline CDR1 is MNHEY and CDR2 SMNVEV (reference sequence). V was cut by 3 bases and J by 5 bases, with 19 bases left in between. CDR3 protein: CASSFRVSPGDTEAFF. CDR3 DNA: TGTGCCAGCAGTTTTAGGGTGTCGCCCGGGGATACTGAAGCTTTCTTT.

This clone appeared a single time. The rearrangement uses TRBV7-8 and TRBJ2-1; 14 bases agree with TRBD2. With 4 bases clipped from V and 8 bases from J, the junction kept 10 bases outside the gene matches. Germline V lookup: CDR1 SGHVS, CDR2 FQNEAQ. This CDR3 comprises 17 residues. CDR3 amino acids: CASSYPRTSGRWDEQFF. In DNA form, the CDR3 reads TGTGCCAGCAGCTACCCCAGGACTAGCGGGAGGTGGGATGAGCAGTTCTTC.

The J gene is TRBJ2-2, the V gene TRBV2; TRBD2 matches at 7 bases. The germline V gene encodes CDR1 SNHLY and CDR2 FYNNEI. Germline trimming cut 8 bases from V and 5 bases from J; bases unmatched to any gene: 5. The CDR3 loop spans 13 amino acids. DNA for the CDR3: TGTGCCAGCGGCTGGCGGGAGACCGGGGAGCTGTTTTTT. Translation: CASGWRETGELFF.

The chain carries TRBV14 and TRBJ2-2; TRBD1 aligns across 9 bases. V lost 1 base and J lost 2; bases outside the gene matches: 2. Germline lookup yields CDR1 SGHDN and CDR2 FVKESK. The CDR3 runs to 16 residues. The CDR3 sequence: CASSQGQGVNTGELFF. DNA for the CDR3: TGTGCCAGCAGCCAAGGACAGGGGGTAAACACCGGGGAGCTGTTTTTT.

This chain joins TRBV7-2 and TRBJ2-2; D perhaps matches TRBD2 (7 bases). The CDR3 extends over 14 amino acids. The germline V and J ends were trimmed by 5 bases and 5 bases, with 12 bases remaining between them. The V gene's germline CDR1 is SGHTA and CDR2 FQGNSA. The CDR3 region has the DNA TGTGCCAGCAGCCCGGGGAGGGGGACCGGGGAGCTGTTTTTT. Its protein product is CASSPGRGTGELFF.

The gene calls are TRBV5-1 and TRBJ1-1, with D possibly being TRBD1 (5 bases). The CDR3 runs to 13 residues. Per germline, CDR1 SGHRS and CDR2 YFSETQ. V was shortened by 4 bases and J by 9 bases, with 16 bases between the two germline ends. CDR3 DNA sequence: TGCGCCAGCAGCCGGGACTTTCGTTCTCAAGCTTTCTTT. This codes for CASSRDFRSQAFF.

The rearrangement links TRBV7-3 to TRBJ2-1, with 7 nucleotides matching TRBD1. The CDR3 runs 15 residues. The germline V gene encodes CDR1 SGHTA and CDR2 FQGTGA. J lost 3 bases, V lost 5 bases, and 7 bases had no gene match. The CDR3 sequence is CASSATGTDYNEQFF. As DNA, the CDR3 is TGTGCCAGCAGCGCGACCGGGACAGACTACAATGAGCAGTTCTTC.

The chain combines TRBV6-6 with TRBJ2-1; 9 nucleotides line up with TRBD1. Germline CDR1 MNHNY, CDR2 SVGAGI (reference sequence). V was clipped by 5 bases and J by 7 bases; unmatched bases: 9. This CDR3 is built from 15 residues. Here the CDR3 DNA reads TGTGCCAGCAGTCTTCCGGGACAGGGCCTTAATGAGCAGTTCTTC. Protein sequence: CASSLPGQGLNEQFF.

This clone was found a few times. This sequence joins TRBV18 and TRBJ2-2; D is possibly TRBD2 (5 bases). V lost 4 bases to trimming and J lost 4 bases, with 10 bases between them. The germline gives CDR1 KGHSH, CDR2 LQKENI. This CDR3 spans 14 amino acids. As DNA, the CDR3 is TGTGCCAGCTCACTCTCGGGATTCACCGGGGAGCTGTTTTTT. Its protein is CASSLSGFTGELFF.

V is TRBV7-3 and J is TRBJ1-6; D gene unclear. The CDR3 runs 11 residues. Germline CDR1 SGHTA, CDR2 FQGTGA. The V end was cut by 4 bases, the J end by 14 bases, with 9 bases between. In DNA, the CDR3 is TGTGCCAGCAGCTCTGGCGGGTCCCTCCACTTT. This encodes CASSSGGSLHF.

This chain connects TRBV5-1 to TRBJ1-1; 8 bases are a match to TRBD1. The CDR3 consists of 14 residues. Per germline, CDR1 SGHRS and CDR2 YFSETQ. With 3 bases clipped from V and 4 bases from J, the junction kept 5 bases outside the gene matches. The CDR3 DNA reads as TGCGCCAGCAGCTCGACAGGGGTAGGCACTGAAGCTTTCTTT. This encodes CASSSTGVGTEAFF.

This CDR3 is CASSLDRTGMGEQYF. CDR3 DNA: TGTGCCAGCAGCTTAGACCGGACAGGGATGGGCGAGCAGTACTTC. The chain employs TRBV11-2 and TRBJ2-7, with TRBD1 identical over 8 bases. The CDR3 is 15 amino acids. Germline loops: CDR1 SGHAT, CDR2 FQNNGV. Germline trimming cut 0 bases from V and 6 bases from J; bases unmatched to any gene: 7. Together with reference TRBV11-2 and TRBJ2-7, the CDR3 gives the full variable domain: EAGVAQSPRYKIIEKRQSVAFWCNPISGHATLYWYQQILGQGPKLLIQFQNNGVVDDSQLPKDRFSAERLKGVDSTLKIQPAKLEDSAVYLCASSLDRTGMGEQYFGPGTRLTVT.

This sequence joins TRBV5-1 and TRBJ1-1; D remains unclear. Looked up from germline, CDR1 is SGHRS and CDR2 is YFSETQ. V lost 4 bases to trimming and J lost 0 bases, with 7 bases between them. CDR3 length: 13 residues. In DNA, the CDR3 is TGCGCCAGCAGCAGTACGGTGAACACTGAAGCTTTCTTT. The encoded protein is CASSSTVNTEAFF.

This clone has only one observation. J is TRBJ2-7 and V is TRBV5-1; D gene uncertain. The CDR3 length is 15 residues. Per germline, CDR1 SGHRS and CDR2 YFSETQ. Trimming left V 0 bases short and J 3 bases short, with 13 bases between. CDR3 region: CASSLVGPSSYEQYF. The CDR3 region has the DNA TGCGCCAGCAGCTTGGTTGGTCCGTCTAGCTACGAGCAGTACTTC.

This clone was observed a few times. The rearrangement uses TRBV9 and TRBJ2-1; the match to TRBD2 covers 9 bases. Trimming at V came to 4 bases and at J to 5 bases, leaving 10 bases not matched to a gene. The CDR3 sequence is 16 residues long. Germline V CDR1 and CDR2: SGDLS, YYNGEE. CDR3 loop: CASSPYLAGKNNEQFF. In DNA, the CDR3 is TGTGCCAGCAGCCCATACCTAGCGGGGAAAAACAATGAGCAGTTCTTC.

This clone was seen a few times. The V gene is TRBV30, the J gene TRBJ1-2; D perhaps matches TRBD1 (5 bases). V lost 0 bases and J 2 bases, leaving 10 bases between the germline ends. There are 14 residues in the CDR3. The V gene's germline CDR1 is GTSNPN and CDR2 SVGIG (reference sequence). As DNA, the CDR3 is TGTGCCTGGAGTGTGGGGCAGCGAAACTATGGCTACACCTTC. Amino acids: CAWSVGQRNYGYTF.

The chain uses TRBV5-8 and TRBJ2-3; no firm D call. With 4 bases removed from V and 12 bases from J, the gap between germline ends came to 9 bases. Germline V gene lookup returns CDR1 SGHTS and CDR2 YDEGEE. This CDR3 is 10 amino acids long. As DNA, the CDR3 is TGTGCCAGCAGCGGCCGCAATCAGTATTTT. This gives the protein CASSGRNQYF.

The chain combines TRBV5-1 with TRBJ1-1; a weak D match, TRBD1 (6 bases). This CDR3 spans 13 amino acids. CDR1 and CDR2 from the germline V gene are SGHRS and YFSETQ. V was cut by 5 bases and J by 3 bases, with 11 bases left in between. The CDR3 sequence is CASRDTGYTEAFF. Here the CDR3 DNA reads TGCGCCAGCAGGGACACAGGGTACACTGAAGCTTTCTTT. The full variable domain, with the rest looked up from reference TRBV5-1 and TRBJ1-1, is KAGVTQTPRYLIKTRGQQVTLSCSPISGHRSVSWYQQTPGQGLQFLFEYFSETQRNKGNFPGRFSGRQFSNSRSEMNVSTLELGDSALYLCASRDTGYTEAFFGQGTRLTVV.

J is TRBJ1-2 and V is TRBV28; D possibly corresponds to TRBD1 (5 bases). Germline lookup yields CDR1 MDHEN and CDR2 SYDVKM. The CDR3 sequence is 14 residues long. V lost 5 bases and J 0 bases, leaving 10 bases between the germline ends. CDR3 amino acids: CASSPGGANYGYTF. CDR3 DNA: TGTGCCAGCAGTCCCGGGGGGGCTAACTATGGCTACACCTTC.

The J gene is TRBJ2-7, the V gene TRBV5-1, with 11 bases matching TRBD2. The CDR3 runs 16 residues. Germline trimming cut 1 base from V and 5 bases from J; bases unmatched to any gene: 8. Germline V gene data show CDR1 as SGHRS and CDR2 as YFSETQ. CDR3 region: CASSLSLAGGVHEQYF. As DNA, the CDR3 is TGCGCCAGCAGCTTGAGCCTAGCGGGAGGTGTCCACGAGCAGTACTTC.

The chain has TRBV7-2 and TRBJ1-3; D might be TRBD1 (5 bases). CDR3 size: 17 residues. Germline-derived CDR1 and CDR2 are SGHTA and FQGNSA. V lost 4 bases to trimming and J lost 0 bases, with 16 bases between them. The CDR3 here is CASSSGGVGYSGNTIYF. CDR3 nucleotide sequence: TGTGCCAGCAGCTCGGGGGGGGTTGGCTACTCTGGAAACACCATATATTTT.